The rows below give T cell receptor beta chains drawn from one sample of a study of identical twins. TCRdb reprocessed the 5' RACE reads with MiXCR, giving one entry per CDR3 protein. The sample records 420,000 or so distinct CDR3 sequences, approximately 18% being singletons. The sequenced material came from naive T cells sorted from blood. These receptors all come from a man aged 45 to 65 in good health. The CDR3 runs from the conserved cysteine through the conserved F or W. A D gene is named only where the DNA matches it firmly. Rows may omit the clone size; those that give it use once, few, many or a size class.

CDR3 DNA: TGTGCCATCAGGGAGCAGGGTCCCTACGAGCAGTACTTC
CDR3 protein: CAIREQGPYEQYF
clone size: few
V gene: TRBV10-3
D gene: -
J gene: TRBJ2-7

CDR3 DNA: TGTGCCAGCAGCTTAAGCCTCTACGGGGAGCAGTTCTTC
CDR3 protein: CASSLSLYGEQFF
clone size: many
V gene: TRBV7-3
D gene: -
J gene: TRBJ2-1

CDR3 DNA: TGTGCCAGCAGCTTAACCGGGACAGGATTCTCTGGGGCCAACGTCCTGACTTTC
CDR3 protein: CASSLTGTGFSGANVLTF
clone size: few
V gene: TRBV7-6
D gene: TRBD1
J gene: TRBJ2-6

CDR3 DNA: TGCGCCAGCAGCCGTGCTAGCGGGAGGCGTACCGGGGAGCTGTTTTTT
CDR3 protein: CASSRASGRRTGELFF
clone size: -
V gene: TRBV5-1
D gene: TRBD2
J gene: TRBJ2-2

CDR3 DNA: TGTGCCAGCAGCTTAGCAGGTGGGGGGGGCCACACAGATACGCAGTATTTT
CDR3 protein: CASSLAGGGGHTDTQYF
clone size: -
V gene: TRBV7-2
D gene: -
J gene: TRBJ2-3

CDR3 DNA: TGTGCCAGCAGTTTTCTTCTGAATCAGCCCCAGCATTTT
CDR3 protein: CASSFLLNQPQHF
clone size: -
V gene: TRBV28
D gene: -
J gene: TRBJ1-5

CDR3 DNA: TGCGCCAGCAGCTTCACTGCTAGCGGGAGCTCAGATACGCAGTATTTT
CDR3 protein: CASSFTASGSSDTQYF
clone size: few
V gene: TRBV5-1
D gene: TRBD2
J gene: TRBJ2-3

CDR3 DNA: TGCGCCAGCAGCCAAGGACATCCACTCAACTATGGCTACACCTTC
CDR3 protein: CASSQGHPLNYGYTF
clone size: many
V gene: TRBV5-1
D gene: -
J gene: TRBJ1-2

CDR3 DNA: TGCGCCAGCAGCCAACTGACAGGGGGTGCAGATACGCAGTATTTT
CDR3 protein: CASSQLTGGADTQYF
clone size: many
V gene: TRBV4-1
D gene: TRBD1
J gene: TRBJ2-3

CDR3 DNA: TGTGCCAGCAGACTCACTAGCGGGAGGGCCCGCGAGCAGTACTTC
CDR3 protein: CASRLTSGRAREQYF
clone size: many
V gene: TRBV6-1
D gene: TRBD2
J gene: TRBJ2-7

CDR3 DNA: TGCGCCAGCAGCTTGGTGGCAGTTGCGGATACGCCGCTCTCTGGGGCCAACGTCCTGACTTTC
CDR3 protein: CASSLVAVADTPLSGANVLTF
clone size: -
V gene: TRBV5-1
D gene: -
J gene: TRBJ2-6

CDR3 DNA: TGTGCCAGCAGGAAACCTTTCAGGACAGGGGTCGAGCAGTACTTC
CDR3 protein: CASRKPFRTGVEQYF
clone size: -
V gene: TRBV28
D gene: TRBD1
J gene: TRBJ2-7

CDR3 DNA: TGTGCCAGCAGACCCATGAGGGGAGATAACTATGGCTACACCTTC
CDR3 protein: CASRPMRGDNYGYTF
clone size: few
V gene: TRBV2
D gene: -
J gene: TRBJ1-2

CDR3 DNA: TGCGCCAGCAGTGAGTCCTACAGGGGTTACGAGCAGTACTTC
CDR3 protein: CASSESYRGYEQYF
clone size: many
V gene: TRBV10-1
D gene: TRBD1
J gene: TRBJ2-7

CDR3 DNA: TGTGCCAGCAGTTTTGGAGGCGTGAATAGAGATACGCAGTATTTT
CDR3 protein: CASSFGGVNRDTQYF
clone size: few
V gene: TRBV28
D gene: -
J gene: TRBJ2-3

CDR3 DNA: TGCAGTGCTAGTGAGTCTAGAGGTAACCATGAGCAGTTCTTC
CDR3 protein: CSASESRGNHEQFF
clone size: -
V gene: TRBV20-1
D gene: -
J gene: TRBJ2-1

CDR3 DNA: TGTGCCAGCAGCGAGACAGGGGGTCGGGCAACTAATGAAAAACTGTTTTTT
CDR3 protein: CASSETGGRATNEKLFF
clone size: -
V gene: TRBV9
D gene: TRBD1
J gene: TRBJ1-4

CDR3 DNA: TGCGCCAGCAGCTTGCAGGACAAAAACATTCAGTACTTC
CDR3 protein: CASSLQDKNIQYF
clone size: many
V gene: TRBV5-1
D gene: -
J gene: TRBJ2-4

CDR3 DNA: TGCGCCAGCAGCCTAGGGGAATCGGATACGCAGTATTTT
CDR3 protein: CASSLGESDTQYF
clone size: few
V gene: TRBV4-3
D gene: -
J gene: TRBJ2-3

CDR3 DNA: TGTGCCAGCAGCCCCCGGGGGGGGGGGTACAATGAGCAGTTCTTC
CDR3 protein: CASSPRGGGYNEQFF
clone size: many
V gene: TRBV4-2
D gene: TRBD2
J gene: TRBJ2-1

CDR3 DNA: TGTGCCAGCAGCTTAGCGGGTGCAGGCTACGAGCAGTACTTC
CDR3 protein: CASSLAGAGYEQYF
clone size: -
V gene: TRBV7-6
D gene: -
J gene: TRBJ2-7

CDR3 DNA: TGTGCCAGCTGGAAGGGTCCCCCAGATACGCAGTATTTT
CDR3 protein: CASWKGPPDTQYF
clone size: many
V gene: TRBV12-3/TRBV12-4
D gene: -
J gene: TRBJ2-3

CDR3 DNA: TGCAGTGCTAAGCGGACAGGGGGCTTGGACGAGCAGTACTTC
CDR3 protein: CSAKRTGGLDEQYF
clone size: -
V gene: TRBV20-1
D gene: TRBD1
J gene: TRBJ2-7

CDR3 DNA: TGTGCCAGCTCCCCTTGGCAGGGACAGGGGCAAAGCACTGAAGCTTTCTTT
CDR3 protein: CASSPWQGQGQSTEAFF
clone size: few
V gene: TRBV6-2/TRBV6-3
D gene: TRBD1
J gene: TRBJ1-1

CDR3 DNA: TGTGCCAGCAGCGTAGGAGAAATTTCACCCCTCCACTTT
CDR3 protein: CASSVGEISPLHF
clone size: many
V gene: TRBV9
D gene: -
J gene: TRBJ1-6

CDR3 DNA: TGTGCCTGGAGTGTACGGGGGGGGACAGATACGCAGTATTTT
CDR3 protein: CAWSVRGGTDTQYF
clone size: -
V gene: TRBV30
D gene: TRBD2
J gene: TRBJ2-3

CDR3 DNA: TGTGCCAGCACCTATCTACCGGACAGGCCGGGGGCAGAAGAGACCCAGTACTTC
CDR3 protein: CASTYLPDRPGAEETQYF
clone size: few
V gene: TRBV5-5
D gene: -
J gene: TRBJ2-5

CDR3 DNA: TGTGCCAGCAGTTCGGACAGGGAGCAGCCCCAGCATTTT
CDR3 protein: CASSSDREQPQHF
clone size: -
V gene: TRBV6-9
D gene: TRBD1
J gene: TRBJ1-5

CDR3 DNA: TGTGCCAGCAGCTTTCAGAGTGATCAGCCCCAGCATTTT
CDR3 protein: CASSFQSDQPQHF
clone size: many
V gene: TRBV7-2
D gene: -
J gene: TRBJ1-5

CDR3 DNA: TGCAGTGCTAGGGAGGGAAAGGGGGTTTATCAGCCCCAGCATTTT
CDR3 protein: CSAREGKGVYQPQHF
clone size: -
V gene: TRBV20-1
D gene: -
J gene: TRBJ1-5

CDR3 DNA: TGCGCCAGCAGCCCGGGACTAGCGGGACCTGCTGAGCAGTTCTTC
CDR3 protein: CASSPGLAGPAEQFF
clone size: few
V gene: TRBV5-1
D gene: TRBD2
J gene: TRBJ2-1

CDR3 DNA: TGTGCCAGCAGTTTCCTGTACAGTCAGCGGGAGACCCAGTACTTC
CDR3 protein: CASSFLYSQRETQYF
clone size: -
V gene: TRBV12-3/TRBV12-4
D gene: -
J gene: TRBJ2-5

CDR3 DNA: TGTGCCAGCAGCTTGGTGCCCAGCGGGGTCGCGGGGGAGACCCAGTACTTC
CDR3 protein: CASSLVPSGVAGETQYF
clone size: few
V gene: TRBV5-5
D gene: TRBD2
J gene: TRBJ2-5

CDR3 DNA: TGTGCCATCAGTGAGTTCGGGGGGACAATCTACGAGCAGTACTTC
CDR3 protein: CAISEFGGTIYEQYF
clone size: -
V gene: TRBV10-3
D gene: -
J gene: TRBJ2-7

CDR3 DNA: TGTGCCAGCAGCGTAGCGCCGGGACAGGAGACCCAGTACTTC
CDR3 protein: CASSVAPGQETQYF
clone size: -
V gene: TRBV9
D gene: TRBD1
J gene: TRBJ2-5

CDR3 DNA: TGCGCCAGCAGCTTGGTTCGGGGGTCCTACGAGCAGTACTTC
CDR3 protein: CASSLVRGSYEQYF
clone size: -
V gene: TRBV5-1
D gene: -
J gene: TRBJ2-7

CDR3 DNA: TGCAGTGCTAGAAAGTACGGACACAATCAGCCCCAGCATTTT
CDR3 protein: CSARKYGHNQPQHF
clone size: few
V gene: TRBV20-1
D gene: -
J gene: TRBJ1-5

CDR3 DNA: TGCAGCGTTGATTCCTCCGGGGGTGAAAAACTGTTTTTT
CDR3 protein: CSVDSSGGEKLFF
clone size: many
V gene: TRBV29-1
D gene: -
J gene: TRBJ1-4

CDR3 DNA: TGTGCCATCAGTGGGGGCAGGGTGAACACCGGGGAGCTGTTTTTT
CDR3 protein: CAISGGRVNTGELFF
clone size: -
V gene: TRBV10-3
D gene: -
J gene: TRBJ2-2

CDR3 DNA: TGTGCCTGGAGTTCAGGTGTCGGTAGGACTGAAGCTTTCTTT
CDR3 protein: CAWSSGVGRTEAFF
clone size: -
V gene: TRBV30
D gene: -
J gene: TRBJ1-1

CDR3 DNA: TGCGCCAGCAGCTTAAACTTGGCGGGGGAGACCCAGTACTTC
CDR3 protein: CASSLNLAGETQYF
clone size: -
V gene: TRBV5-1
D gene: -
J gene: TRBJ2-5

CDR3 DNA: TGTGCCATCTCTCGGGAGGGCTTCGGGGCAGATACGCAGTATTTT
CDR3 protein: CAISREGFGADTQYF
clone size: few
V gene: TRBV10-3
D gene: TRBD2
J gene: TRBJ2-3

CDR3 DNA: TGTGCCAGCAGCCGTTCCCAGCGGGGGGGCCCTGAGACCCAGTACTTC
CDR3 protein: CASSRSQRGGPETQYF
clone size: -
V gene: TRBV11-2
D gene: TRBD2
J gene: TRBJ2-5

CDR3 DNA: TGTGCCAGCAGCATCCCCGTCGAGTCCTACGAGCAGTACTTC
CDR3 protein: CASSIPVESYEQYF
clone size: many
V gene: TRBV7-9
D gene: -
J gene: TRBJ2-7

CDR3 DNA: TGCAGTGCTAGAGGAGGAGGCGGCTACGAGCAGTACTTC
CDR3 protein: CSARGGGGYEQYF
clone size: few
V gene: TRBV20-1
D gene: -
J gene: TRBJ2-7

CDR3 DNA: TGTGCCAGCAGCACCGGGACAGGGGGTAATCAGCCCCAGCATTTT
CDR3 protein: CASSTGTGGNQPQHF
clone size: many
V gene: TRBV5-8
D gene: TRBD1
J gene: TRBJ1-5

CDR3 DNA: TGCAGCGTCAACAAGCGGGAGGGCGGCTACGAGCAGTACTTC
CDR3 protein: CSVNKREGGYEQYF
clone size: -
V gene: TRBV29-1
D gene: TRBD2
J gene: TRBJ2-7

CDR3 DNA: TGTGCCAGCAGCCCCGGGACAGCTCGCACCGGGGAGCTGTTTTTT
CDR3 protein: CASSPGTARTGELFF
clone size: many
V gene: TRBV25-1
D gene: TRBD1
J gene: TRBJ2-2

CDR3 DNA: TGCGCCAGCAGGGGGACGTGTCTTGAGGAAGCCAAAAACATTCAGTACTTC
CDR3 protein: CASRGTCLEEAKNIQYF
clone size: many
V gene: TRBV23-1
D gene: -
J gene: TRBJ2-4

CDR3 DNA: TGTGCCAGCAGCGGACAGTTTGTGAACACTGAAGCTTTCTTT
CDR3 protein: CASSGQFVNTEAFF
clone size: many
V gene: TRBV3-1
D gene: -
J gene: TRBJ1-1

CDR3 DNA: TGTGCCAGCAGGAGGGAGGGCCGATTCACCGGGGAGCTGTTTTTT
CDR3 protein: CASRREGRFTGELFF
clone size: -
V gene: TRBV6-1
D gene: TRBD2
J gene: TRBJ2-2

CDR3 DNA: TGTGCCAGCAGCCAAGAGCAGCTAGCTAATGAAAAACTGTTTTTT
CDR3 protein: CASSQEQLANEKLFF
clone size: -
V gene: TRBV4-2
D gene: -
J gene: TRBJ1-4

CDR3 DNA: TGTGCCAGCCTCTCCCCTGCCGGGGAGCTGTTTTTT
CDR3 protein: CASLSPAGELFF
clone size: many
V gene: TRBV6-5
D gene: -
J gene: TRBJ2-2

CDR3 DNA: TGTGCCAGCAGTGCCTGGGGTGAGACCCAGTACTTC
CDR3 protein: CASSAWGETQYF
clone size: -
V gene: TRBV12-3/TRBV12-4
D gene: -
J gene: TRBJ2-5

CDR3 DNA: TGTGCCAGCAGCCAAGATAGTCACTCGGAGCAGTACTTC
CDR3 protein: CASSQDSHSEQYF
clone size: -
V gene: TRBV4-2
D gene: -
J gene: TRBJ2-7